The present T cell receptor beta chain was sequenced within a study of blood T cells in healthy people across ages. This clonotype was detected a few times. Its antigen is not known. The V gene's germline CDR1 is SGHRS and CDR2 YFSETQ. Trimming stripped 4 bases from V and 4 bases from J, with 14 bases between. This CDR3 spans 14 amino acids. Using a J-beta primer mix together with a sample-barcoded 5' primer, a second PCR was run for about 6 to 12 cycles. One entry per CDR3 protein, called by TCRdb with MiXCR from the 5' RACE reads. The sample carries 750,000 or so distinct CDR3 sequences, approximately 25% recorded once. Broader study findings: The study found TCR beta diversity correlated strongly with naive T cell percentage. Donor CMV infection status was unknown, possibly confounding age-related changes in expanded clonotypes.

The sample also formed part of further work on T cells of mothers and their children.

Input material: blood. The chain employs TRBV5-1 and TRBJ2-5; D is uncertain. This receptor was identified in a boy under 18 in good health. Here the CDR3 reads CASSERIQPETQYF. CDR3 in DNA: TGCGCCAGCAGCGAAAGGATTCAGCCAGAGACCCAGTACTTC.